Shown below are 13 T cell receptor beta chains from a single sample sequenced in a study of cytomegalovirus exposure and HLA in healthy donors. Assay used: immunoSEQ multiplex PCR; TCRdb lists only in-frame clones, some missing. The table lists some 83,000 clones, roughly 94% of them singletons. The sample comprised PBMCs. All receptors derive from a woman aged 18-35 years in good health and CMV-seropositive.

The rearrangement uses TRBV5-8 and TRBJ1-2; D is uncertain. There are 17 residues in the CDR3. Per the germline V gene, CDR1 is SGHTS and CDR2 is YDEGEE. V dropped 0 bases and J dropped 10 bases, with 25 bases sitting between them. This CDR3 is CASSLAMVLRFREIYTF. The CDR3 coding sequence is TGTGCCAGCAGCTTGGCTATGGTTCTACGGTTTCGGGAGATCTACACCTTC.

The chain joins TRBV30 to TRBJ2-7; 10 nucleotides agree with TRBD1. CDR1 and CDR2 from the germline V gene are GTSNPN and SVGIG (reference sequence). The CDR3 loop spans 13 amino acids. V dropped 4 bases and J dropped 7; count of bases not matched to a gene: 7. The CDR3 here is CAWNLGTGDEQYF. CDR3 DNA sequence: TGTGCCTGGAACCTCGGGACAGGGGATGAGCAGTACTTC.

The chain has TRBV11-2 and TRBJ2-7; the D is unclear. V was clipped by 1 base and J by 4 bases, with 11 bases between them. CDR3 length: 14 amino acids. Germline V gives CDR1 SGHAT, CDR2 FQNNGV. CDR3 DNA sequence: TGTGCCAGCAGCTTAGGGGCAGAGCCTTACGAGCAGTACTTC. Amino acid sequence: CASSLGAEPYEQYF.

The chain couples TRBV5-1 to TRBJ1-4, with 8 bases identical to TRBD1. This CDR3 is 14 amino acids long. Germline-derived CDR1 and CDR2 are SGHRS and YFSETQ. V was pared by 4 bases and J by 6 bases, with 5 bases of the junction left unmatched. The CDR3 spells CASSIGQGDEKLFF. The CDR3 bases are TGCGCCAGCAGCATAGGACAGGGAGATGAAAAACTGTTTTTT.

Only a few counts were recorded for this clone. This chain uses TRBV7-9 with TRBJ2-7, with 12 positions matching TRBD2. The trim removed 5 bases at V and 5 bases at J, leaving 4 bases unmatched. This CDR3 contains 14 residues. Germline V gene lookup returns CDR1 SEHNR and CDR2 FQNEAQ (reference sequence). The CDR3 DNA reads TGTGCCAGCAGCGCACGACTAGCGGGAGACGAGCAGTACTTC. It is translated as CASSARLAGDEQYF.

The chain joins TRBV10-3 to TRBJ1-1; unclear D gene. V gave up 7 bases and J gave up 1 base, with 16 bases separating them. CDR3 length: 15 amino acids. CDR1 is ENHRY and CDR2 is SYGVKD in the germline V gene. The CDR3 spells CAIKSTLWSNTEAFF. DNA for the CDR3: TGTGCCATCAAGTCTACTCTTTGGTCGAACACTGAAGCTTTCTTT.

The chain combines TRBV14 with TRBJ2-1, with 8 bases lining up with TRBD2. Trimming removed 2 bases from V and 3 bases from J; junction bases left unmatched: 0. This CDR3 comprises 14 residues. From germline, CDR1 is SGHDN and CDR2 FVKESK. In DNA form, the CDR3 reads TGTGCCAGCAGCCAACTAGCGGGCTACAATGAGCAGTTCTTC. Translating it yields CASSQLAGYNEQFF.

This rearrangement joins TRBV9 to TRBJ2-3, with 8 bases matching TRBD2. This CDR3 is 17 amino acids long. The V segment lost 4 bases and the J segment 2 bases; nucleotides outside the gene matches: 12. Germline V gives CDR1 SGDLS, CDR2 YYNGEE. CDR3 loop: CASSLPRERGFTDTQYF. The CDR3 bases are TGTGCCAGCAGCCTACCCCGGGAGCGGGGGTTCACAGATACGCAGTATTTT.

The chain couples TRBV6-1 to TRBJ1-1; no definite D call. The CDR3 has 14 residues. Germline V lookup: CDR1 MNHNS, CDR2 SASEGT. V was pared by 7 bases and J by 1 base, with 13 bases between. The DNA of the CDR3 is TGTGCCAGCATTGGGGTGGGAGAGAACACTGAAGCTTTCTTT. Translated: CASIGVGENTEAFF.

The chain links TRBV4-2 to TRBJ1-1; no clear D. The CDR3 totals 14 residues. The germline gives CDR1 LGHNA, CDR2 YNFKEQ. Deletions cut 0 bases from V and 4 bases from J, with 9 bases between. The CDR3 protein is CASSQDLRVTEAFF. The CDR3 nucleotides read TGTGCCAGCAGCCAAGATCTCCGGGTCACTGAAGCTTTCTTT.

CDR3 region: CASSWGRHGSYGYTF. Written as DNA, the CDR3 is TGTGCCAGCAGTTGGGGTCGACATGGGAGCTATGGCTACACCTTC. This chain connects TRBV6-5 to TRBJ1-2; D uncertain. Between the trimmed V and J ends, which lost 4 bases and 4 bases, there was a span of 16 bases. Germline V CDR1 and CDR2: MNHEY, SVGAGI. The CDR3 totals 15 residues.

This rearrangement joins TRBV5-4 to TRBJ2-7, with 9 bases identical to TRBD2. The germline V gene encodes CDR1 SGHNT and CDR2 YYREEE (reference sequence). This CDR3 region has 15 residues. With 4 bases clipped from V and 3 bases from J, the junction kept 8 bases outside the gene matches. The CDR3 DNA follows: TGTGCCAGCAGCGTATCCAGACTAGCGGACTACGAGCAGTACTTC. It yields the protein CASSVSRLADYEQYF.

Here the CDR3 reads CASSVYWGRGETQYF. As DNA, the CDR3 is TGTGCCAGCAGCGTATACTGGGGGCGCGGGGAGACCCAGTACTTC. V and J are TRBV9 and TRBJ2-5, with D possibly matching TRBD1 (6 bases). The length of the CDR3 is 15 residues. The germline V gene has CDR1 SGDLS and CDR2 YYNGEE. The germline V and J ends were trimmed by 1 base and 5 bases, with 15 bases remaining between them.